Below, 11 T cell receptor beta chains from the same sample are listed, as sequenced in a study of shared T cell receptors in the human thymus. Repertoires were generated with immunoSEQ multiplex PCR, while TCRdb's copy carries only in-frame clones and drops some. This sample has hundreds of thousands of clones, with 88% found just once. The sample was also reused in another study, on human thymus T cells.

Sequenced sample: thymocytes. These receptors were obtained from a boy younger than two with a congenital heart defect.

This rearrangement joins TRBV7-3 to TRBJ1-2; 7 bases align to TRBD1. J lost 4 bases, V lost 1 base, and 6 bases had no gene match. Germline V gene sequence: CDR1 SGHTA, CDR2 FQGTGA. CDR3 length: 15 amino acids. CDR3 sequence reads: CASSLKGGQCYGYTF. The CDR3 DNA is TGTGCCAGCAGCTTAAAGGGGGGACAGTGCTATGGCTACACCTTC.

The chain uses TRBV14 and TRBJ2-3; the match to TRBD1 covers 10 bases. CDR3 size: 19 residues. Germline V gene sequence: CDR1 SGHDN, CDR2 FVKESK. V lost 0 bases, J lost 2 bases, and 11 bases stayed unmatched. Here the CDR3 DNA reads TGTGCCAGCAGCCAAGAAACTGGTCGACAGGGGGCTTTCACAGATACGCAGTATTTT. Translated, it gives CASSQETGRQGAFTDTQYF.

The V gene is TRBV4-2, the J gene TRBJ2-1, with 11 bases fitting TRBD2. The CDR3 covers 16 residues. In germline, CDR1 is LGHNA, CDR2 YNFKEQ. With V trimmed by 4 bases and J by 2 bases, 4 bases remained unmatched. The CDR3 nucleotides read TGTGCCAGCAGCCCTCAACTAGCGGGAGCCTACAATGAGCAGTTCTTC. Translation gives CASSPQLAGAYNEQFF.

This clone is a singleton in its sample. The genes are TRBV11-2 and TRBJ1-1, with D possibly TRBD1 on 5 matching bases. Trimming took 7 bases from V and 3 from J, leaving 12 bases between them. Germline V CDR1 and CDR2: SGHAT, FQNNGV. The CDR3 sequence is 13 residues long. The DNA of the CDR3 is TGTGCCAGCACCAGGGCCACCGACACTGAAGCTTTCTTT. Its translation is CASTRATDTEAFF.

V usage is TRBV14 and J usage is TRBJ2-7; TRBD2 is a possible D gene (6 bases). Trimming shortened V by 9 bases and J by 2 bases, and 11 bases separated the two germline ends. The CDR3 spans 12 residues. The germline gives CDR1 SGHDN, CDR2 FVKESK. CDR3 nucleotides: TGTGCCAGTACCGGGACTGCCTACGAGCAGTACTTC. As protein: CASTGTAYEQYF.

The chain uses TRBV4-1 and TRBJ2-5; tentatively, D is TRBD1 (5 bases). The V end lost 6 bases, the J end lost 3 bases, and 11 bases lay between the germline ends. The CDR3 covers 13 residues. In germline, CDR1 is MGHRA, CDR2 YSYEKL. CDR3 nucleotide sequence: TGCGCCAGCAGAAGACAGTCTAAAGAGACCCAGTACTTC. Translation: CASRRQSKETQYF.

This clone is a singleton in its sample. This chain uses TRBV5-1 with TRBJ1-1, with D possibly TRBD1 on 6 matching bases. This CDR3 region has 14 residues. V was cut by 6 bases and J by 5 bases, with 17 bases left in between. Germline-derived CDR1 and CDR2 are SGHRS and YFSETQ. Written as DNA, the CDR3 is TGCGCCAGCAAACCCGCGAGGGGGGGGACTGAAGCTTTCTTT. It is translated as CASKPARGGTEAFF.

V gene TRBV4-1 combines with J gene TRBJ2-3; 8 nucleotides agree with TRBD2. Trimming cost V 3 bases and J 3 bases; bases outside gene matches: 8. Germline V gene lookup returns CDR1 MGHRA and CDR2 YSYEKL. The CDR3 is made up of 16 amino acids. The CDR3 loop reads CASSHPLAAPTDTQYF. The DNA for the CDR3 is TGCGCCAGCAGCCACCCACTAGCGGCCCCAACAGATACGCAGTATTTT.

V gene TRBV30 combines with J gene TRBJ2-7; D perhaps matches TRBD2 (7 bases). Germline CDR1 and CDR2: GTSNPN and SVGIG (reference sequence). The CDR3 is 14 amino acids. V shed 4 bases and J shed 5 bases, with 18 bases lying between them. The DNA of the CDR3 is TGTGCCTGGACTGGAAGGGGGGGAGGCGACGAGCAGTACTTC. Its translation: CAWTGRGGGDEQYF. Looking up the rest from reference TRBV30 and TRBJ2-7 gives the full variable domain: SQTIHQWPATLVQPVGSPLSLECTVEGTSNPNLYWYRQAAGRGLQLLFYSVGIGQISSEVPQNLSASRPQDRQFILSSKKLLLSDSGFYLCAWTGRGGGDEQYFGPGTRLTVT.

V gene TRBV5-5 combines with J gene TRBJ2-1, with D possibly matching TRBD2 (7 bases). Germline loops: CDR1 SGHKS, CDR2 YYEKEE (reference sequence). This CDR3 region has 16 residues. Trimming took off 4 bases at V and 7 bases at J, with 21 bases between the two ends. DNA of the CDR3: TGTGCCAGCAGCCCGGAGGGGGGGAGGGCCAGTAATGAGCAGTTCTTC. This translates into CASSPEGGRASNEQFF.

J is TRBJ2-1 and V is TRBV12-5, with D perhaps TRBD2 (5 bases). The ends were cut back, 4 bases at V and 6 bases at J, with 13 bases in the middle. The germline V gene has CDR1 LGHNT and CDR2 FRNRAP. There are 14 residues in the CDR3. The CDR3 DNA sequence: TGTGCTAGTGGTTCCTCGGACTCGGTCAATGAGCAGTTCTTC. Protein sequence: CASGSSDSVNEQFF.